This note documents a single T cell receptor beta chain sequence. The sample is drawn from a study of blood T cell repertoires in COVID-19. Trimming cost V 5 bases and J 4 bases, with 14 bases left between them. Germline V lookup: CDR1 SGHNT, CDR2 YENEEA. The CDR3 consists of 14 residues. The data were produced by immunoSEQ multiplex PCR, yet TCRdb's version contains in-frame clones alone and is incomplete. The sample holds approximately 90,000 clones, around nine tenths seen once. This sequence was found in a woman aged 80 or over with acute or convalescent COVID-19. The specimen was peripheral blood. The chain employs TRBV11-3 and TRBJ2-5; D is possibly TRBD2 (6 bases). The CDR3 DNA reads TGTGCCAGCAGCCCGGGACTGCCGCCAGAGACCCAGTACTTC. This codes for CASSPGLPPETQYF.